The 20 T cell receptor beta chains below come from one sample, sequenced in a study of blood T cell repertoires in COVID-19 (TCRdb year 2020). Receptor libraries were prepared by the immunoSEQ multiplex PCR assay. TCRdb took this table from immuneACCESS and kept in-frame rearrangements with V and J called. Such tables lack part of the clones; where checked against another copy, unresolved V genes explain under half of the gap, and the rest is unexplained. Here the sample has 350,000 or so clones; approximately 82% occur a single time. 2.5% to 3% of the sample goes to the ten largest clones. The sequencing sample was made of peripheral blood. These receptors were obtained from a man younger than 40 with active or convalescent COVID-19.

The gene calls are TRBV2 and TRBJ2-1; TRBD2 might be the D (5 bases). Trimming took off 4 bases at V and 9 bases at J, with 13 bases between the two ends. The CDR3 has 13 amino acids. The germline V gene encodes CDR1 SNHLY and CDR2 FYNNEI. CDR3 sequence reads: CASSVDYRGEQFF. The CDR3, as DNA: TGTGCCAGCAGTGTTGACTATCGCGGTGAGCAGTTCTTC.

V usage is TRBV27 and J usage is TRBJ1-4, with D unresolved. Trimming removed 3 bases from V and 5 bases from J, with 10 bases in between. The CDR3 is 14 residues long. Germline V gene sequence: CDR1 MNHEY, CDR2 SMNVEV (reference sequence). This CDR3 reads CASSLRDNNEKLFF. The CDR3 DNA follows: TGTGCCAGCAGTTTGCGCGACAACAATGAAAAACTGTTTTTT.

V and J are TRBV5-8 and TRBJ2-3, with 9 bases fitting TRBD2. The V gene's germline CDR1 is SGHTS and CDR2 YDEGEE. The CDR3 contains 18 residues. The V and J ends lost 2 bases and 4 bases, in that order; junction bases with no gene match: 14. CDR3 residues: CASSFSGRINSSPDTQYF. The CDR3 nucleotides are TGTGCCAGCAGCTTTAGCGGGAGAATAAACTCGAGCCCAGATACGCAGTATTTT.

This clone was recorded only once. The rearrangement joins TRBV6-5 to TRBJ1-6; D possibly corresponds to TRBD1 (5 bases). Trimming took 10 bases from V and 10 from J, leaving 17 bases between them. This CDR3 contains 13 residues. Germline lookup yields CDR1 MNHEY and CDR2 SVGAGI. CDR3 nucleotide sequence: TGTGCCACCAGGGTAGAATTAAAGTCACCCCTCCACTTT. Its protein is CATRVELKSPLHF.

This clone was recorded many times. V is TRBV6-4 and J is TRBJ2-5; a weak D match, TRBD1 (6 bases). The CDR3 loop spans 13 amino acids. Per germline, CDR1 MRHNA and CDR2 SNTAGT. The V gene lost 3 bases and the J gene lost 2 bases, with 7 bases spanning the gap. CDR3 in DNA: TGTGCCAGCAGTGAGGGGGCGCAAGAGACCCAGTACTTC. Protein product: CASSEGAQETQYF.

The J gene is TRBJ1-2, the V gene TRBV27; D remains ambiguous. CDR1 is MNHEY, CDR2 SMNVEV, per germline (reference sequence). V was cut by 4 bases and J by 1 base, with 7 bases left in between. The length of the CDR3 is 13 residues. The CDR3 DNA is TGTGCCAGCAGTTCACGGGTTAACTATGGCTACACCTTC. This translates into CASSSRVNYGYTF.

This sequence joins TRBV20-1 and TRBJ2-1; D unresolved. Trimming took off 6 bases at V and 5 bases at J, with 8 bases between the two ends. The CDR3 totals 11 residues. Per the germline V gene, CDR1 is DFQATT and CDR2 is SNEGSKA (reference sequence). In DNA form, the CDR3 reads TGCAGTGCGGGCTTTAACAATGAGCAGTTCTTC. This codes for CSAGFNNEQFF.

This rearrangement joins TRBV2 to TRBJ2-2, with 9 bases lining up with TRBD1. CDR1 is SNHLY, CDR2 FYNNEI, per germline. CDR3 length: 15 amino acids. The V segment lost 7 bases and the J segment 4 bases; nucleotides outside the gene matches: 7. As DNA, the CDR3 is TGTGCCAGCATTGGGGACAGGGCCTCCACCGGGGAGCTGTTTTTT. Translated: CASIGDRASTGELFF.

The chain uses TRBV6-6 and TRBJ2-7; 8 bases agree with TRBD1. V was clipped by 2 bases and J by 5 bases; unmatched bases: 8. The CDR3 is 15 amino acids. Per germline, CDR1 MNHNY and CDR2 SVGAGI (reference sequence). CDR3 region: CASSYPGQGEHEQYF. The CDR3 region has the DNA TGTGCCAGCAGTTACCCCGGACAGGGTGAGCACGAGCAGTACTTC.

J is TRBJ2-7 and V is TRBV27, with TRBD2 matching over 12 bases. In germline, CDR1 is MNHEY, CDR2 SMNVEV (reference sequence). Germline trimming cut 7 bases from V and 4 bases from J; bases unmatched to any gene: 8. CDR3 size: 15 residues. CDR3 sequence: CASIGLAGIRYEQYF. The DNA for the CDR3 is TGTGCCAGCATCGGACTAGCGGGAATTCGATACGAGCAGTACTTC.

The chain employs TRBV7-6 and TRBJ2-1; 11 bases are shared with TRBD2. The trim removed 5 bases at V and 0 bases at J, leaving 9 bases unmatched. The germline CDR1 and CDR2 sequences are SGHVS and FNYEAQ. There are 18 residues in the CDR3. The CDR3 nucleotides read TGTGCCAGCAGCCTTTATAGCGGGAGGGTGAGCTCCTACAATGAGCAGTTCTTC. This encodes CASSLYSGRVSSYNEQFF. The whole variable domain, filled in from reference TRBV7-6 and TRBJ2-1, reads GAGVSQSPRYKVTKRGQDVALRCDPISGHVSLYWYRQALGQGPEFLTYFNYEAQQDKSGLPNDRFSAERPEGSISTLTIQRTEQRDSAMYRCASSLYSGRVSSYNEQFFGPGTRLTVL.

V usage is TRBV3-1 (or the pseudogene TRBV3-2) and J usage is TRBJ2-7, with 12 bases identical to TRBD2. Losses at the gene ends were 5 bases for V and 4 bases for J; bases not matched to a gene: 6. The germline CDR1 and CDR2 sequences are LGHDT and YNNKEL (reference sequence). The CDR3 has 15 amino acids. CDR3 in DNA: TGTGCCAGCAGCTCACTAGCGGGAGGTTTGTACGAGCAGTACTTC. Its translation is CASSSLAGGLYEQYF.

The chain uses TRBV24-1 and TRBJ1-1; the match to TRBD1 covers 8 bases. The CDR3 is 17 amino acids. Losses at the gene ends were 3 bases for V and 1 base for J; bases not matched to a gene: 9. Germline V gene data show CDR1 as KGHDR and CDR2 as SFDVKD. The CDR3: CATSDGRTGNRNTEAFF. As DNA, the CDR3 is TGTGCCACCAGTGATGGCCGGACAGGGAATAGGAACACTGAAGCTTTCTTT.

The J gene is TRBJ2-2, the V gene TRBV5-1; weak D call: TRBD2 (6 bases). V lost 0 bases to trimming and J lost 4 bases, with 10 bases between them. CDR3 length: 15 amino acids. Germline V gene sequence: CDR1 SGHRS, CDR2 YFSETQ. CDR3 sequence (DNA): TGCGCCAGCAGCTTGGTACCGCGGGGCACCGGGGAGCTGTTTTTT. This gives the protein CASSLVPRGTGELFF.

The chain recombines TRBV15 with TRBJ2-5, with 8 bases that match TRBD2. Losses at the gene ends were 1 base for V and 5 bases for J; bases not matched to a gene: 6. The CDR3 loop spans 15 amino acids. CDR1 is LNHNV, CDR2 YYDKDF, per germline (reference sequence). The CDR3 region is CATSRVQGLGETQYF. CDR3 DNA sequence: TGTGCCACCAGCAGAGTCCAGGGACTAGGGGAGACCCAGTACTTC.

The CDR3 reads CASSPYGTNNSPLHF. The CDR3 DNA reads as TGTGCCAGCAGCCCATACGGGACAAATAATTCACCCCTCCACTTT. The chain links TRBV7-8 to TRBJ1-6, with D maybe TRBD1 (6 bases). This CDR3 comprises 15 residues. The V end lost 5 bases, the J end lost 5 bases, and 13 bases lay between the germline ends. Germline V gives CDR1 SGHVS, CDR2 FQNEAQ.

In its sample, this clone was seen a few times. The chain joins TRBV29-1 to TRBJ2-2; TRBD1 matches at 8 bases. V lost 6 bases, J lost 7 bases, and 13 bases stayed unmatched. Per germline, CDR1 SQVTM and CDR2 ANQGSEA. The CDR3 runs 15 residues. This CDR3 reads CSVPEAPGQGGELFF. CDR3 in DNA: TGCAGCGTGCCCGAGGCTCCCGGACAGGGCGGGGAGCTGTTTTTT.

The rearrangement uses TRBV7-6 and TRBJ1-2, with 9 bases that match TRBD1. CDR3 size: 17 residues. V gave up 5 bases and J gave up 6 bases; unmatched junction bases: 16. CDR1 SGHVS and CDR2 FNYEAQ come from the germline V gene. This CDR3 reads CASSEGQGSRYSDGYTF. Here the CDR3 DNA reads TGTGCCAGCAGCGAGGGACAGGGATCCAGATACTCTGATGGCTACACCTTC.

This clone was counted only a few times. The chain employs TRBV7-2 and TRBJ1-1, with 7 bases lining up with TRBD1. The CDR3 extends over 18 amino acids. Germline CDR1 SGHTA, CDR2 FQGNSA. The V and J ends lost 5 bases and 2 bases, in that order; junction bases with no gene match: 17. CDR3 residues: CASSPDPRTGRGNTEAFF. The CDR3 DNA reads TGTGCCAGCAGCCCGGACCCCCGGACAGGCCGAGGAAACACTGAAGCTTTCTTT.

The chain has TRBV7-9 and TRBJ1-2; no definite D call. The V and J ends lost 6 bases and 8 bases respectively, with 22 bases between them. From germline, CDR1 is SEHNR and CDR2 FQNEAQ (reference sequence). The CDR3 is 15 residues long. CDR3: CASRLNGDAPVGYTF. In DNA form, the CDR3 reads TGTGCCAGCAGGTTGAACGGGGATGCTCCAGTAGGCTACACCTTC.